This is a list of T cell receptor beta chains from one sample in a study of early T cells in non-severe SARS-CoV-2 infection. One entry per CDR3 protein, called by TCRdb with MiXCR from the 5' RACE reads. The sample lists 110,000 or so distinct CDR3 sequences, over 10% seen once, with around 3.2% in the top ten. What was sequenced was whole blood. Receptors originate from an adult who was a healthcare worker with PCR-confirmed SARS-CoV-2 infection or an uninfected control (not recorded which). Both conserved end residues are part of each CDR3. Each record gives: CDR3 length, clone size, D gene, V gene, J gene, CDR3 DNA, CDR3 protein. A D gene is named only where the DNA matches it firmly. Clone size is shown for a subset of rows, as once, few, many or a class of expanded clone.

length: 16
size: many
D: TRBD1
V: TRBV6-1
J: TRBJ1-6
DNA: TGTGCCAGCAGCTACGTTAAGGGACAGGGAAATTCACCCCTCCACTTT
CDR3: CASSYVKGQGNSPLHF

length: 14
size: -
D: TRBD1
V: TRBV28
J: TRBJ1-5
DNA: TGTGCCAGCAGATTTAGGACAGGCCACCAGCCCCAGCATTTT
CDR3: CASRFRTGHQPQHF

length: 14
size: few
D: -
V: TRBV29-1
J: TRBJ2-7
DNA: TGCAGCCCGGGATCAGGACAGCGCTTCGTGGAGCAGTACTTC
CDR3: CSPGSGQRFVEQYF

length: 14
size: few
D: -
V: TRBV20-1
J: TRBJ2-1
DNA: TGCAGTGCTAGAACAGGGAGCTCCTACAATGAGCAGTTCTTC
CDR3: CSARTGSSYNEQFF

length: 17
size: few
D: -
V: TRBV7-3
J: TRBJ1-5
DNA: TGTGCCAGCAGCTTACGCCCCCCGAGGGTCGATAATCAGCCCCAGCATTTT
CDR3: CASSLRPPRVDNQPQHF

length: 13
size: -
D: -
V: TRBV5-4
J: TRBJ2-7
DNA: TGTGCCAGCAGCTTGGACTGGGGCTACGAGCAGTACTTC
CDR3: CASSLDWGYEQYF

length: 13
size: many
D: TRBD1
V: TRBV12-3/TRBV12-4
J: TRBJ1-2
DNA: TGTGCCAGCAGTTACAGGGGGCGAAGTGGCTACACCTTC
CDR3: CASSYRGRSGYTF

length: 16
size: -
D: -
V: TRBV18
J: TRBJ2-3
DNA: TGTGCCAGCTCACCCCAACTAGAGCATCCATGGGATACGCAGTATTTT
CDR3: CASSPQLEHPWDTQYF

length: 15
size: -
D: TRBD2
V: TRBV12-3/TRBV12-4
J: TRBJ2-7
DNA: TGTGCCAGCAGCGTGACTAGCGGGAGGGTCTACGAGCAGTACTTC
CDR3: CASSVTSGRVYEQYF

length: 11
size: -
D: -
V: TRBV27
J: TRBJ1-1
DNA: TGTGCCAGCAGTTTAGTGGGTAGAACTTTCTTT
CDR3: CASSLVGRTFF

length: 14
size: few
D: -
V: TRBV18
J: TRBJ2-7
DNA: TGTGCCAGCTCACGAACGACGGACTCCTACGAGCAGTACTTC
CDR3: CASSRTTDSYEQYF

length: 16
size: few
D: -
V: TRBV20-1
J: TRBJ2-5
DNA: TGCAGTGCTCGCCGCTCGGGGGACCGCCGGCCAGAGACCCAGTACTTC
CDR3: CSARRSGDRRPETQYF

length: 14
size: few
D: -
V: TRBV28
J: TRBJ1-1
DNA: TGTGCCAGCAGTCCTCCCGGGGGAGGCGCTGAAGCTTTCTTT
CDR3: CASSPPGGGAEAFF

length: 16
size: -
D: TRBD2
V: TRBV5-1
J: TRBJ2-3
DNA: TGCGCCAGCAGCTTGGGAGCGGGGGGCCGCACAGATACGCAGTATTTT
CDR3: CASSLGAGGRTDTQYF

length: 14
size: -
D: TRBD1
V: TRBV30
J: TRBJ2-7
DNA: TGTGCCTGCGGACAGGGCCTCAGCTCCTACGAGCAGTACTTC
CDR3: CACGQGLSSYEQYF

length: 14
size: few
D: -
V: TRBV7-6
J: TRBJ2-1
DNA: TGTGCCAGCAGCTTAGATCAGGTGGTCAATGAGCAGTTCTTC
CDR3: CASSLDQVVNEQFF

length: 15
size: many
D: TRBD1
V: TRBV11-3
J: TRBJ2-3
DNA: TGTGCCAGCAGGTCTACAGGGGAGCCCACAGATACGCAGTATTTT
CDR3: CASRSTGEPTDTQYF

length: 13
size: -
D: -
V: TRBV9
J: TRBJ1-2
DNA: TGTGCCAGCAGCGTAGCGATGTCGTATGGCTACACCTTC
CDR3: CASSVAMSYGYTF

length: 11
size: -
D: -
V: TRBV6-6
J: TRBJ2-7
DNA: TGTGCCAGCAGTACTGACTACGAGCAGTACTTC
CDR3: CASSTDYEQYF

length: 14
size: -
D: -
V: TRBV6-1
J: TRBJ1-1
DNA: TGTGCCAGTACGAGACCGGGAGTGAACACTGGAGCTTTCTTT
CDR3: CASTRPGVNTGAFF

length: 15
size: -
D: TRBD1
V: TRBV10-3
J: TRBJ1-1
DNA: TGTGCCATCAGTGAGGGGGGACAGACTAACACTGAAGCTTTCTTT
CDR3: CAISEGGQTNTEAFF

length: 16
size: -
D: -
V: TRBV5-1
J: TRBJ2-2
DNA: TGCGCCAGCAGCTGGCAGACAGTAACGAACACCGGGGAGCTGTTTTTT
CDR3: CASSWQTVTNTGELFF

length: 12
size: once
D: -
V: TRBV5-1
J: TRBJ2-2
DNA: TGCGCCAGCAGCTTGTCCTCCGGGGAGCTGTTTTTT
CDR3: CASSLSSGELFF

length: 13
size: many
D: TRBD2
V: TRBV6-2/TRBV6-3
J: TRBJ2-7
DNA: TGTGCCAGCAGTGGATGGGACTACTACGAGCAGTACTTC
CDR3: CASSGWDYYEQYF

length: 14
size: -
D: -
V: TRBV3-1
J: TRBJ2-6
DNA: TGTGCCAGCAGCCCCCGTGGTGGGGCCAACGTCCTGACTTTC
CDR3: CASSPRGGANVLTF

length: 13
size: -
D: -
V: TRBV9
J: TRBJ2-5
DNA: TGTGCCAGCAGCGTAGAGGGCTGGGAGACCCAGTACTTC
CDR3: CASSVEGWETQYF

length: 14
size: many
D: TRBD1
V: TRBV6-1
J: TRBJ1-4
DNA: TGTGCCAGCAGATCCGGGACAGGGGAAGAAAAACTGTTTTTT
CDR3: CASRSGTGEEKLFF

length: 13
size: many
D: -
V: TRBV18
J: TRBJ1-2
DNA: TGTGCCAGCTCACCAACGGTCAACTATGGCTACACCTTC
CDR3: CASSPTVNYGYTF

length: 14
size: many
D: TRBD1
V: TRBV29-1
J: TRBJ1-2
DNA: TGCAGCTCCCTAGGCGACAGGGGGAACTATGGCTACACCTTC
CDR3: CSSLGDRGNYGYTF

length: 16
size: -
D: -
V: TRBV7-6
J: TRBJ2-3
DNA: TGTGCCAGCAGCTCCAGACTGGATACTAGCACAGATACGCAGTATTTT
CDR3: CASSSRLDTSTDTQYF

length: 17
size: few
D: TRBD2
V: TRBV29-1
J: TRBJ2-1
DNA: TGCAGCGTTGAAGTTAGCGGGGGGCCCCCCAGTTACAATGAGCAGTTCTTC
CDR3: CSVEVSGGPPSYNEQFF

length: 14
size: many
D: TRBD1
V: TRBV19
J: TRBJ1-6
DNA: TGTGCCAGTAGTATCGGGCAGGGGGCTTCACCCCTCCACTTT
CDR3: CASSIGQGASPLHF

length: 13
size: many
D: -
V: TRBV7-9
J: TRBJ2-3
DNA: TGTGCCAGCAGCTTAAACAGGAGGGATACGCAGTATTTT
CDR3: CASSLNRRDTQYF

length: 15
size: few
D: TRBD2
V: TRBV2
J: TRBJ2-1
DNA: TGTGCCAGTAGTAGCGGGACTAGCTCCTACAATGAGCAGTTCTTC
CDR3: CASSSGTSSYNEQFF

length: 20
size: few
D: TRBD2
V: TRBV11-2
J: TRBJ2-3
DNA: TGTGCCAGCAGCCCACTAATTTGGCGGACTAGCGGGACTAGCACAGATACGCAGTATTTT
CDR3: CASSPLIWRTSGTSTDTQYF

length: 14
size: many
D: -
V: TRBV7-7
J: TRBJ2-3
DNA: TGTGCTAGCAGCCTCGAGACGGTATCAGATACGCAGTATTTT
CDR3: CASSLETVSDTQYF

length: 20
size: many
D: -
V: TRBV3-1
J: TRBJ2-3
DNA: TGTGCCAGCAGCCAAGAAACTTGGCCCTTATTGAGCGGAAGGGCAGATACGCAGTATTTT
CDR3: CASSQETWPLLSGRADTQYF

length: 15
size: few
D: -
V: TRBV24-1
J: TRBJ2-7
DNA: TGTGCCACCAGTGGTTTAGGGGTTCCACCTCGGGAGCAGTACTTC
CDR3: CATSGLGVPPREQYF

length: 14
size: many
D: TRBD2
V: TRBV30
J: TRBJ2-7
DNA: TGTGCCTGGAGCGCCGGGAGAACGGGAGGCGAGCAGTACTTC
CDR3: CAWSAGRTGGEQYF